The 6 T cell receptor beta chains in this list originate from one sample, sequenced in a study of cytomegalovirus exposure and HLA in healthy donors. The PCR had 60 Vbeta and 13 Jbeta primers. The table came from immunoSEQ multiplex PCR; TCRdb's copy has only in-frame clones and leaves some out. The sample has about 110,000 clones, less than 70% seen once. The sample was PBMCs. Every receptor here comes from a woman aged 70 to 79 in good health and CMV-seropositive.

CDR3 loop: CASSYSDSFSYEQYF. The CDR3 bases are TGTGCCAGCAGTTACTCGGACAGCTTCTCCTACGAGCAGTACTTC. V usage is TRBV6-5 and J usage is TRBJ2-7; tentative D call: TRBD1 (6 bases). From germline, CDR1 is MNHEY and CDR2 SVGAGI. There are 15 residues in the CDR3. Trimming cost V 0 bases and J 0 bases, with 9 bases left between them.

This sequence joins TRBV7-2 and TRBJ2-1; TRBD1 aligns across 7 bases. Germline V gene lookup returns CDR1 SGHTA and CDR2 FQGNSA. V shed 1 base and J 0 bases; nucleotides not matched to a gene: 3. CDR3 size: 16 residues. The DNA for the CDR3 is TGTGCCAGCAGCTTAGTAGCAGGGGGCTCCTACAATGAGCAGTTCTTC. Protein product: CASSLVAGGSYNEQFF.

This clone was found a few times. The chain employs TRBV19 and TRBJ1-1; TRBD1 agrees at 8 bases. J gave up 1 base and V 5 bases, and 12 bases lay outside the gene matches. The CDR3 runs to 17 residues. The V gene's germline CDR1 is LNHDA and CDR2 SQIVND (reference sequence). The CDR3 nucleotides are TGTGCCAGTAGTCCAGGGGGCCGTGGCTCTAGGAACACTGAAGCTTTCTTT. Translating it yields CASSPGGRGSRNTEAFF.

The chain recombines TRBV14 with TRBJ2-2; tentative D call: TRBD2 (6 bases). The germline V gene has CDR1 SGHDN and CDR2 FVKESK. V lost 5 bases to trimming and J lost 6 bases, with 16 bases between them. The CDR3 is 15 amino acids. CDR3 amino acids: CASSAAPTRAGELFF. CDR3 sequence (DNA): TGTGCCAGCAGCGCCGCCCCGACTAGAGCCGGGGAGCTGTTTTTT.

V and J are TRBV6-5 and TRBJ1-1; D possibly corresponds to TRBD1 (5 bases). This CDR3 region has 13 residues. Trimming took 11 bases from V and 5 from J, leaving 18 bases between them. Germline assignment: CDR1 MNHEY and CDR2 SVGAGI. The CDR3 protein is CAVHPGGRTEAFF. The DNA for the CDR3 is TGTGCCGTCCACCCGGGGGGAAGGACTGAAGCTTTCTTT.

The chain couples TRBV10-3 to TRBJ2-7, with D possibly TRBD1 on 6 matching bases. CDR3 size: 16 residues. With 0 bases removed from V and 3 bases from J, the gap between germline ends came to 15 bases. The V gene's germline CDR1 is ENHRY and CDR2 SYGVKD. CDR3 residues: CAISESDRNPSYEQYF. DNA for the CDR3: TGTGCCATCAGTGAGTCCGACAGGAACCCGAGCTACGAGCAGTACTTC.